The 3 T cell receptor beta chains given below trace back to one sample, sequenced in a study of T cell responses to AZD1222 COVID-19 vaccine. Only in-frame clones appear in the TCRdb table, and some are missing; sequencing was by immunoSEQ multiplex PCR. Of roughly 120,000 clones in the sample, around 83% were seen once. The material was peripheral blood, obtained 28 days after the second AZD1222 dose. Receptors were obtained from an adult who received the AZD1222 COVID-19 vaccine.

The chain employs TRBV27 and TRBJ2-3; D uncertain. The CDR3 has 12 residues. Germline V gives CDR1 MNHEY, CDR2 SMNVEV (reference sequence). V was shortened by 6 bases and J by 5 bases, with 9 bases between the two germline ends. CDR3 coding DNA: TGTGCCAGCAGGGGTCCGATAGATACGCAGTATTTT. Translated, it gives CASRGPIDTQYF.

The V and J genes are TRBV3-1 (or the pseudogene TRBV3-2) and TRBJ2-3, with D possibly TRBD1 on 5 matching bases. The germline V and J ends were trimmed by 0 bases and 3 bases, with 16 bases remaining between them. Germline loops: CDR1 LGHDT, CDR2 YNNKEL (reference sequence). CDR3 length: 17 residues. The CDR3 sequence is CASSQDPRTPGTDTQYF. The CDR3 region has the DNA TGTGCCAGCAGCCAAGATCCGAGGACCCCAGGGACAGATACGCAGTATTTT.

The chain has TRBV15 and TRBJ1-5, with 9 bases lining up with TRBD1. The CDR3 is made up of 15 amino acids. Germline V gene sequence: CDR1 LNHNV, CDR2 YYDKDF (reference sequence). The ends lost 3 bases at V and 5 bases at J; junction bases unmatched: 5. Here the CDR3 reads CATSSWTGDDQPQHF. In nucleotides, the CDR3 is TGTGCCACCAGCAGCTGGACAGGGGATGATCAGCCCCAGCATTTT.